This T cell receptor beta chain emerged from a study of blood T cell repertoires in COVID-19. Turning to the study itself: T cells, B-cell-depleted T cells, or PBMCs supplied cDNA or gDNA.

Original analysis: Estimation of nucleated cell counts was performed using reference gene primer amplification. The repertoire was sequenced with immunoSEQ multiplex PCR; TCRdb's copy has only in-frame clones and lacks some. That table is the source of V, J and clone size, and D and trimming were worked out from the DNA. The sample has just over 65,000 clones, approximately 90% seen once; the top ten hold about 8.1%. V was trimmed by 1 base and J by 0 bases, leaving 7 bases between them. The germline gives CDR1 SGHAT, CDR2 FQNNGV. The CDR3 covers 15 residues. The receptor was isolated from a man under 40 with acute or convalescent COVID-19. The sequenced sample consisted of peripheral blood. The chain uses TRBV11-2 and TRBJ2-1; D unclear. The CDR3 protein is CASSLGSSSYNEQFF. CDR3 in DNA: TGTGCCAGCAGCTTAGGGTCCAGCTCCTACAATGAGCAGTTCTTC. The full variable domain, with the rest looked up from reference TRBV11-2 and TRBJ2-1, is EAGVAQSPRYKIIEKRQSVAFWCNPISGHATLYWYQQILGQGPKLLIQFQNNGVVDDSQLPKDRFSAERLKGVDSTLKIQPAKLEDSAVYLCASSLGSSSYNEQFFGPGTRLTVL.